Listed here is a single TCR beta chain. The assay was immunoSEQ multiplex PCR, and TCRdb's table has in-frame clones only and misses some. This table has about 64,000 clones, about 79% appearing once. The data belong to a study of blood T cell repertoires in COVID-19. The wider study: Whether acute or convalescent, the COVID-19 samples came from the United States, Italy and Spain.

The V and J ends lost 2 bases and 4 bases respectively, with 11 bases between them. The CDR3 runs 14 residues. CDR1 is LGHDT, CDR2 YNNKEL, per germline (reference sequence). The chain links TRBV3-1 (or the pseudogene TRBV3-2) to TRBJ1-2; D is possibly TRBD1 (5 bases). The sequence was collected from a woman aged 55-70 years with acute or convalescent COVID-19. The sequencing sample was made of peripheral blood. The CDR3 DNA is TGTGCCAGCAGCCAACCTCATAGGGGCTATGGCTACACCTTC. It translates to CASSQPHRGYGYTF.